Listed below are T cell receptor beta chains from one sample, sequenced in a study of blood T cell repertoires in COVID-19. Generated by immunoSEQ multiplex PCR, the TCRdb table keeps only in-frame clones and is missing some. The sample shows around 450,000 clones, roughly 89% of them seen only once. What was sequenced was peripheral blood. These receptors originate from a woman aged 25 to 45 with acute or convalescent COVID-19. The CDR3 runs from the conserved cysteine through the conserved F or W. Size is omitted from some rows. Given values are once, few, many or a class for expanded clones.

once	TRBV10-1	TRBJ2-1	CASVTSGGALGSYNEQFF
NA	TRBV5-1	TRBJ2-2	CASISGGELFF
NA	TRBV28	TRBJ2-7	CASRLSSSYEQYF
NA	TRBV6-5	TRBJ1-6	CASKRTAYNSPLHF
NA	TRBV6-5	TRBJ1-1	CASRPGEAFF
NA	TRBV3-1/TRBV3-2	TRBJ1-1	CASSQYMNTEAFF
NA	TRBV10-3	TRBJ2-4	CAIRPAEGGGKNIQYF
once	TRBV2	TRBJ1-2	CASSDHRPNYGYTF
NA	TRBV10-3	TRBJ2-3	CAISDPRRGTDTQYF
NA	TRBV3-1/TRBV3-2	TRBJ1-2	CASSPTTGGYGYTF
NA	TRBV6-5	TRBJ2-7	CASRDFTSGGYEQYF
NA	TRBV19	TRBJ1-5	CASSSTDPINQPQHF
NA	TRBV7-8	TRBJ1-2	CASSLAHGQGPGYTF
once	TRBV9	TRBJ2-1	CASSAGDWRGGYNEQFF
NA	TRBV6-1	TRBJ1-1	CASSERLFRRDTEAFF
NA	TRBV4-1	TRBJ2-7	CASSQDSQEISYEQYF
NA	TRBV18	TRBJ2-2	CASSPLTTGELFF
once	TRBV3-1/TRBV3-2	TRBJ2-5	CASSQDRVGGALETQYF
NA	TRBV30	TRBJ2-7	CAWSGAGYEQYF
NA	TRBV7-2	TRBJ2-7	CASSPTTGTYEQYF
once	TRBV18	TRBJ2-1	CASSPPTGIGNEQFF
NA	TRBV5-1	TRBJ2-2	CASSLGTGVTGELFF
NA	TRBV28	TRBJ1-1	CASRPTRNTEAFF
NA	TRBV19	TRBJ1-1	CASSIDGDRGRVPEAFF
NA	TRBV6-6	TRBJ1-1	CASREQIMNTEAFF
NA	TRBV29-1	TRBJ2-7	CSVGGTVTYEQYF